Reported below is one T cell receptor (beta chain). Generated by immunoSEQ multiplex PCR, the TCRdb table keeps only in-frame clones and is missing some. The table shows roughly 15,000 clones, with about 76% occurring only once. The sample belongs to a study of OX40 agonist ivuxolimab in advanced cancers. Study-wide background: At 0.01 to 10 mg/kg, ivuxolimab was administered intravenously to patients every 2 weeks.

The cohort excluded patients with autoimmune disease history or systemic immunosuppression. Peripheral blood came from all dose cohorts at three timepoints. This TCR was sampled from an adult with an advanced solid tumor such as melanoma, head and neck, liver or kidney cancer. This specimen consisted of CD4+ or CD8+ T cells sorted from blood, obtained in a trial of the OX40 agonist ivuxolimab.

CDR3 region: CASSLGQGGDYGYTF. The CDR3, as DNA: TGTGCCAGCAGCTTAGGACAGGGTGGCGACTATGGCTACACCTTC. J is TRBJ1-2 and V is TRBV7-9, with 7 bases aligning to TRBD1. The CDR3 is 15 amino acids. V gave up 1 base and J gave up 3 bases; unmatched junction bases: 5. Germline V gene data show CDR1 as SEHNR and CDR2 as FQNEAQ (reference sequence). Filled out from reference TRBV7-9 and TRBJ1-2, the complete variable domain reads DTGVSQNPRHKITKRGQNVTFRCDPISEHNRLYWYRQTLGQGPEFLTYFQNEAQLEKSRLLSDRFSAERPKGSFSTLEIQRTEQGDSAMYLCASSLGQGGDYGYTFGSGTRLTVV.